These 21 T cell receptor beta chains came from one sample sequenced in a study of T-cell reconstitution after alpha-beta-depleted transplantation in children. Unique molecular identifiers were incorporated into the prepared TCRbeta library. MiXCR, run by TCRdb on the PCR reads, gives a single entry per CDR3 protein. Altogether about 980,000 distinct CDR3 sequences are present, around 30% being singletons, with the ten largest covering over 25%. The specimen comprised PBMCs, mostly from graft donor cells, sampled 360 days after TCRalphabeta/CD19-depleted stem cell transplant. These receptors were taken from a boy younger than two who had a stem cell transplant for SCID, so the T cells may come from the graft donor.

The chain couples TRBV20-1 to TRBJ1-4; TRBD1 might be the D (5 bases). The germline V and J ends were trimmed by 2 bases and 3 bases, with 16 bases remaining between them. The germline gives CDR1 DFQATT, CDR2 SNEGSKA (reference sequence). This CDR3 contains 16 residues. Here the CDR3 DNA reads TGCAGTGCTAGACCGGGACCCCAAGAACCTAATGAAAAACTGTTTTTT. It encodes CSARPGPQEPNEKLFF.

This clonotype was counted a few times. J is TRBJ2-3 and V is TRBV24-1; 8 bases align to TRBD2. Germline-derived CDR1 and CDR2 are KGHDR and SFDVKD. V was pared by 3 bases and J by 0 bases, with 7 bases of the junction left unmatched. The CDR3 sequence is 17 residues long. CDR3 sequence: CATSDSGSSASTDTQYF. The DNA for the CDR3 is TGTGCCACCAGTGATAGCGGGAGCTCAGCTAGCACAGATACGCAGTATTTT.

This clonotype was observed many times. The chain combines TRBV28 with TRBJ2-1; 11 bases line up with TRBD1. Germline V gives CDR1 MDHEN, CDR2 SYDVKM. CDR3 length: 15 amino acids. With V trimmed by 3 bases and J by 9 bases, 7 bases remained unmatched. The CDR3 loop reads CASSLSGTGGGEQFF. The CDR3 DNA sequence: TGTGCCAGCAGTTTGTCCGGGACAGGGGGTGGTGAGCAGTTCTTC.

This clonotype was counted between two and nine times. The chain has TRBV4-3 and TRBJ2-1; no definite D call. The CDR3 totals 13 residues. From germline, CDR1 is LGHNA and CDR2 YSLEER. V lost 0 bases, J lost 4 bases, and 4 bases lay in between. This CDR3 reads CASSQDQYNEQFF. CDR3 coding DNA: TGCGCCAGCAGCCAAGACCAGTACAATGAGCAGTTCTTC.

This chain joins TRBV2 and TRBJ2-1; 7 nucleotides match TRBD1. J gave up 0 bases and V 6 bases, and 5 bases lay outside the gene matches. This CDR3 has 15 amino acids. CDR1 is SNHLY, CDR2 FYNNEI, per germline. The CDR3: CASRAGTASYNEQFF. DNA of the CDR3: TGTGCCAGCAGGGCCGGGACAGCCTCCTACAATGAGCAGTTCTTC.

This clonotype has only a few counts. The germline gene is not matched at one end of the junction; a read error may be the cause. The rearrangement uses TRBV4-1 and TRBJ2-7, with D possibly TRBD2 on 5 matching bases. Germline V gene data show CDR1 as MGHRA and CDR2 as YSYEKL. CDR3 length: 15 residues. CDR3 DNA sequence: TGTGCCAGCAGCCAAGAAGGCCTAGCAGGCTACGAGCAGTACTTC. Its protein product is CASSQEGLAGYEQYF.

A few counts support this clonotype. The chain is built from TRBV4-1 and TRBJ2-6, with D possibly being TRBD1 (6 bases). Trimming pared 4 bases from V and 2 bases from J, leaving 15 bases between. From germline, CDR1 is MGHRA and CDR2 YSYEKL. The CDR3 runs to 17 residues. The CDR3 coding sequence is TGCGCCAGCAGCCCCCTTGGCAGGGACACTGGGGCCAACGTCCTGACTTTC. Protein sequence: CASSPLGRDTGANVLTF.

This chain links TRBV3-1 with TRBJ2-5; D not certain. V was shortened by 4 bases and J by 1 base, with 10 bases between the two germline ends. The CDR3 is made up of 14 amino acids. CDR1 and CDR2 (germline): LGHDT, YNNKEL (reference sequence). CDR3 coding DNA: TGTGCCAGCAGCCTCCAGGCCTCCCAAGAGACCCAGTACTTC. This gives the protein CASSLQASQETQYF.

The chain recombines TRBV20-1 with TRBJ2-1; a possible D gene is TRBD2 (6 bases). The V end lost 0 bases, the J end lost 6 bases, and 15 bases lay between the germline ends. CDR3 length: 15 residues. Germline-derived CDR1 and CDR2 are DFQATT and SNEGSKA (reference sequence). CDR3 coding DNA: TGCAGTGCTAGAGATCCCCGACTAGTTGGCAATGAGCAGTTCTTC. This translates into CSARDPRLVGNEQFF.

This clonotype was seen once. The V and J genes are TRBV5-1 and TRBJ2-3; D unclear. Between the trimmed V and J ends, which lost 6 bases and 2 bases, there was a span of 16 bases. Germline CDR1 is SGHRS and CDR2 is YFSETQ. The CDR3 is made up of 15 amino acids. CDR3 nucleotides: TGCGCCAGCACCCCCGTGCCGATCGACACAGATACGCAGTATTTT. As protein: CASTPVPIDTDTQYF.

The chain joins TRBV7-7 to TRBJ2-1, with a weak D call TRBD2 (6 bases). CDR1 is SSHAT and CDR2 is FNYEAQ in the germline V gene (reference sequence). The CDR3 has 13 residues. The V end lost 4 bases, the J end lost 7 bases, and 11 bases lay between the germline ends. In DNA, the CDR3 is TGTGCCAGCAGCTCCTGGGGGGTGAATGAGCAGTTCTTC. Translating gives CASSSWGVNEQFF.

This clonotype was counted a few times. The gene calls are TRBV20-1 and TRBJ1-1, with no clear D. Germline CDR1 DFQATT, CDR2 SNEGSKA (reference sequence). V was clipped by 0 bases and J by 3 bases, with 23 bases between them. This CDR3 has 18 amino acids. As DNA, the CDR3 is TGCAGTGCTAGAGATCATCTGGGAGCGTCCTTGGAAGACACTGAAGCTTTCTTT. Translated: CSARDHLGASLEDTEAFF.

This clonotype has only a few counts. The gene calls are TRBV5-6 and TRBJ1-1; no clear D gene. V shed 1 base and J shed 7 bases, with 5 bases lying between them. The CDR3 extends over 11 amino acids. CDR1 and CDR2 from the germline V gene are SGHDT and YYEEEE. CDR3 DNA sequence: TGTGCCAGCAGCTTGTTCCATGAAGCTTTCTTT. Encoded protein: CASSLFHEAFF. Based on the CDR3 plus reference TRBV5-6 and TRBJ1-1, the full variable domain is DAGVTQSPTHLIKTRGQQVTLRCSPKSGHDTVSWYQQALGQGPQFIFQYYEEEERQRGNFPDRFSGHQFPNYSSELNVNALLLGDSALYLCASSLFHEAFFGQGTRLTVV.

This clonotype was counted a few times. The rearrangement joins TRBV9 to TRBJ1-1, with TRBD1 as a possible D gene (6 bases). V lost 1 base and J 7 bases, leaving 20 bases between the germline ends. Germline values: CDR1 SGDLS, CDR2 YYNGEE. This CDR3 has 16 residues. CDR3 residues: CASSVRGGTGVGEAFF. CDR3 DNA: TGTGCCAGCAGCGTACGCGGGGGCACAGGAGTTGGTGAAGCTTTCTTT.

This clonotype showed up many times. The chain is built from TRBV20-1 and TRBJ2-1; D is ambiguous. Germline CDR1 reads DFQATT; CDR2 reads SNEGSKA (reference sequence). The CDR3 is 15 amino acids. Trimming cost V 1 base and J 0 bases, with 10 bases left between them. The CDR3 sequence: CSARVGPSSYNEQFF. The CDR3, as DNA: TGCAGTGCTAGAGTCGGCCCGAGCTCCTACAATGAGCAGTTCTTC.

This clonotype was counted a few times. V is TRBV27 and J is TRBJ1-5, with D possibly TRBD1 on 5 matching bases. CDR1 and CDR2 from the germline V gene are MNHEY and SMNVEV (reference sequence). The CDR3 runs 15 residues. V lost 3 bases, J lost 3 bases, and 12 bases lay in between. The CDR3 bases are TGTGCCAGCAGTTTTTCCGGGACCAACAATCAGCCCCAGCATTTT. This codes for CASSFSGTNNQPQHF.

This chain uses TRBV5-1 with TRBJ2-5; 7 nucleotides line up with TRBD2. The CDR3 covers 17 residues. Germline lookup yields CDR1 SGHRS and CDR2 YFSETQ. V was clipped by 0 bases and J by 1 base; unmatched bases: 9. The CDR3 is CASSLDRQRGLQETQYF. The CDR3 nucleotides are TGCGCCAGCAGCTTGGACCGCCAGCGGGGCCTCCAAGAGACCCAGTACTTC.

J is TRBJ2-4 and V is TRBV12-3 or TRBV12-4; D may match TRBD1 or TRBD2 (5 bases each). This CDR3 is 14 amino acids long. Trimming cost V 7 bases and J 3 bases, with 13 bases left between them. Written as DNA, the CDR3 is TGTGCCAGCACGCCGGGGCCCTACAAAAACATTCAGTACTTC. As protein: CASTPGPYKNIQYF.

The chain couples TRBV12-3 or TRBV12-4 to TRBJ2-3; the D gene is possibly TRBD2 (6 bases). V lost 7 bases and J lost 0, with 17 bases in between. The CDR3 contains 16 residues. The CDR3 DNA follows: TGTGCCAGCACTCGACCCCGGGGAGGAAGCACAGATACGCAGTATTTT. It translates to CASTRPRGGSTDTQYF.

This clonotype was recorded a few times. The chain has TRBV12-3 or TRBV12-4 and TRBJ1-2, with D hard to call. With 4 bases removed from V and 8 bases from J, the gap between germline ends came to 17 bases. This CDR3 spans 14 amino acids. CDR3 nucleotides: TGTGCCAGCAGTTCTACCCCCGGGTTTAAAGGCTACACCTTC. The encoded protein is CASSSTPGFKGYTF.

This clonotype was counted at least ten times. CDR3 bases: TGTGCCAGCAGCCAAGAGTCGTGGGAGGGGGCGCGCGGCTACACCTTC. Translation gives CASSQESWEGARGYTF. The chain joins TRBV4-2 to TRBJ1-2, with 7 bases that match TRBD1. The germline V gene has CDR1 LGHNA and CDR2 YNFKEQ. The CDR3 contains 16 residues. Losses at the gene ends were 0 bases for V and 8 bases for J; bases not matched to a gene: 12.